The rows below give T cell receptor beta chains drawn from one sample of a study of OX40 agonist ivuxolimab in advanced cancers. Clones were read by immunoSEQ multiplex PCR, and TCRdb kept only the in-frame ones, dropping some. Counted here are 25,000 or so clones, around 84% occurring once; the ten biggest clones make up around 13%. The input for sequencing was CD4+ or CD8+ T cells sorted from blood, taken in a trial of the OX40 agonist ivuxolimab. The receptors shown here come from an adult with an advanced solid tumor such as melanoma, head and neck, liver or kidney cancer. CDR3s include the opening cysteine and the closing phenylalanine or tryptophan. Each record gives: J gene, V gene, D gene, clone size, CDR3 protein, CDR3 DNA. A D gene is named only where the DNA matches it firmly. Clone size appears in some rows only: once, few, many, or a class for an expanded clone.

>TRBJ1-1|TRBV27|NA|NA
CASSFGHNTEAFF
TGTGCCAGCAGTTTCGGTCATAACACTGAAGCTTTCTTT
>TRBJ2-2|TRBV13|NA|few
CASSWRGRTGELFF
TGTGCCAGCAGCTGGCGGGGGCGCACCGGGGAGCTGTTTTTT
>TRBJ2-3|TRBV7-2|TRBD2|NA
CASSLIAGGPADTQYF
TGTGCCAGCAGCTTAATAGCGGGGGGGCCAGCAGATACGCAGTATTTT
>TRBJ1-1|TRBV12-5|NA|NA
CASVIRETEAFF
TGTGCTAGTGTGATCAGGGAAACTGAAGCTTTCTTT
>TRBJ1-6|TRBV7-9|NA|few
CASSWGQGASPLHF
TGTGCCAGCAGCTGGGGTCAGGGAGCGTCACCCCTCCACTTT
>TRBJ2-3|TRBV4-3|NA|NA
CASSQDRTEPSTDTQYF
TGCGCCAGCAGCCAAGACCGGACAGAGCCTAGCACAGATACGCAGTATTTT
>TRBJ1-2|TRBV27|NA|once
CASKAGGRGYTF
TGTGCCAGCAAGGCCGGGGGTCGGGGCTACACCTTC
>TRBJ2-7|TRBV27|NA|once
CASSFPGGEQYF
TGTGCCAGCAGTTTTCCGGGTGGCGAGCAGTACTTC
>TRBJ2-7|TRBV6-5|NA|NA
CASSYVRGGEQYF
TGTGCCAGCAGTTACGTAAGAGGGGGCGAGCAGTACTTC
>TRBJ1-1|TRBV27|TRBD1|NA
CASAQGGNTEAFF
TGTGCCAGCGCACAGGGGGGGAACACTGAAGCTTTCTTT
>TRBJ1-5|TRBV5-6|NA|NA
CASSSGGQPQHF
TGTGCCAGCAGCTCGGGGGGACAGCCCCAGCATTTT
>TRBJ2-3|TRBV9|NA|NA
CASSVAGRLTDTQYF
TGTGCCAGCAGCGTGGCGGGACGTCTCACAGATACGCAGTATTTT
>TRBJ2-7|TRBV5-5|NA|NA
CASSFRQGYEQYF
TGTGCCAGCAGCTTTAGGCAAGGATACGAGCAGTACTTC
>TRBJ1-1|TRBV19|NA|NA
CASSQYPGTLRSEAFF
TGTGCCAGTAGCCAATACCCCGGGACCTTACGGTCGGAAGCTTTCTTT
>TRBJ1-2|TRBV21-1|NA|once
CASSKPGGNNHGYTF
TGTGCCAGCAGCAAACCAGGGGGCAACAATCACGGCTACACCTTC
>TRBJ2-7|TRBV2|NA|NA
CASSGRGVREQYF
TGTGCCAGCAGTGGGAGGGGGGTAAGAGAGCAGTACTTC
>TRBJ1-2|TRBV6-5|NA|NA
CASSYRPDPNYGYTF
TGTGCCAGCAGTTACAGGCCTGACCCTAACTATGGCTACACCTTC
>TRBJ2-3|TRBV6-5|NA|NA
CASSYVSGADTQYF
TGTGCCAGCAGTTACGTATCAGGGGCAGATACGCAGTATTTT
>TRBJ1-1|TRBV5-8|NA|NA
CASRLQGGKTEAFF
TGTGCCAGCAGGCTACAGGGAGGAAAAACTGAAGCTTTCTTT
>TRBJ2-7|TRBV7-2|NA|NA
CASSIAYEQYF
TGTGCCAGCAGTATCGCTTACGAGCAGTACTTC
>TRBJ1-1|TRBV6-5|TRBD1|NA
CASRSQGEDTEAFF
TGTGCCAGCAGATCACAGGGGGAGGACACTGAAGCTTTCTTT
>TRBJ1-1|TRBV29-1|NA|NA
CSVPPPARLNTEAFF
TGCAGCGTTCCTCCCCCGGCGCGGTTGAACACTGAAGCTTTCTTT
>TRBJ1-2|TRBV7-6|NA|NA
CASSPRPGTNYGYTF
TGTGCCAGCAGCCCCCGGCCAGGGACTAACTATGGCTACACCTTC
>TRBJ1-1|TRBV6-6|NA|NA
CASSYTGPTTEAFF
TGTGCCAGCAGTTATACAGGACCGACCACTGAAGCTTTCTTT
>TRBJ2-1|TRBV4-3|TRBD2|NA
CASSPQRGAYNEQFF
TGCGCCAGCAGCCCCCAGCGGGGGGCCTACAATGAGCAGTTCTTC
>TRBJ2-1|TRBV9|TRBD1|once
CASSVGQGAYNEQFF
TGTGCCAGCAGCGTAGGTCAGGGGGCCTACAATGAGCAGTTCTTC
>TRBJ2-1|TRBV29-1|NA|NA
CSARGGASNEQFF
TGCAGCGCCCGAGGGGGGGCGAGCAATGAGCAGTTCTTC
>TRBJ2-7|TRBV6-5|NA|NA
CASSWLSDPYEQYF
TGTGCCAGCAGCTGGCTTTCTGATCCCTACGAGCAGTACTTC
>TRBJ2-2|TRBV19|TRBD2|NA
CASSTHLTSGGATGELFF
TGTGCCAGTAGTACCCACCTGACTAGCGGGGGGGCGACCGGGGAGCTGTTTTTT
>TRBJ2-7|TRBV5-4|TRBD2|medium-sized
CASSFSGAGDYEQYF
TGTGCCAGCAGCTTCTCCGGGGCGGGGGACTACGAGCAGTACTTC
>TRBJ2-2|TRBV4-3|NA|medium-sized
CASSHFSNTGELFF
TGCGCCAGCAGCCACTTTTCGAACACCGGGGAGCTGTTTTTT
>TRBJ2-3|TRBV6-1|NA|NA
CASREALSRTDTQYF
TGTGCCAGCAGGGAAGCGTTATCTCGCACAGATACGCAGTATTTT
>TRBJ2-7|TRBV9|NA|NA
CASSVGTGPYEQYF
TGTGCCAGCAGCGTAGGAACAGGGCCCTACGAGCAGTACTTC
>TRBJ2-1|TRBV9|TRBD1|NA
CASTEGTGRDEQFF
TGTGCCAGCACCGAGGGGACAGGGCGGGATGAGCAGTTCTTC
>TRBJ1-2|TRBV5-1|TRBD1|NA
CASSGAGTGEWGYGYTF
TGCGCCAGCAGCGGGGCCGGGACAGGGGAATGGGGATATGGCTACACCTTC
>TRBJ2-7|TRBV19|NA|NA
CASSMGVSMGYEQYF
TGTGCCAGTAGTATGGGAGTTTCGATGGGCTACGAGCAGTACTTC
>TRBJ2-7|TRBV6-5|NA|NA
CASLMTMPPYEQYF
TGTGCCAGCCTAATGACCATGCCCCCCTACGAGCAGTACTTC
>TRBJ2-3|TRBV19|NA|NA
CASSIGISGTDTQYF
TGTGCCAGTAGTATTGGTATTAGCGGCACAGATACGCAGTATTTT
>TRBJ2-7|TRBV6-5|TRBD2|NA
CASSYDMRRGSYEQYF
TGTGCCAGCAGTTACGACATGAGGCGGGGGAGCTACGAGCAGTACTTC
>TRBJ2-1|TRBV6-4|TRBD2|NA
CASSESSGGYNEQFF
TGTGCCAGCAGTGAGAGTAGCGGGGGATACAATGAGCAGTTCTTC
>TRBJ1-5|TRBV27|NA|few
CASSFGVNQPQHF
TGTGCCAGCAGCTTTGGGGTTAATCAGCCCCAGCATTTT
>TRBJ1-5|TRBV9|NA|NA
CASSAGILGNQPQHF
TGTGCCAGCAGTGCGGGCATCCTGGGCAATCAGCCCCAGCATTTT
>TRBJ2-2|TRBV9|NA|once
CASSVRTGELFF
TGTGCCAGCAGCGTTAGGACCGGGGAGCTGTTTTTT
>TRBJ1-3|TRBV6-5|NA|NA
CASSSPGPGNTIYF
TGTGCCAGCAGTTCCCCGGGCCCTGGAAACACCATATATTTT
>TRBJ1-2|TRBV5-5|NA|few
CASRNQVGGYTF
TGTGCCAGCAGGAACCAAGTGGGCGGCTACACCTTC
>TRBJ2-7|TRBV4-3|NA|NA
CASSQDRGSGYEQYF
TGCGCCAGCAGCCAAGATCGGGGATCGGGCTACGAGCAGTACTTC
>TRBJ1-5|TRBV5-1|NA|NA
CASSFGGNQPQHF
TGCGCCAGCAGCTTCGGAGGGAATCAGCCCCAGCATTTT
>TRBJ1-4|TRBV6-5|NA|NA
CASSYYQGFNEKLFF
TGTGCCAGCAGTTACTACCAGGGCTTTAATGAAAAACTGTTTTTT
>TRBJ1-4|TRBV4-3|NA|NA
CASSQETVATNEKLFF
TGCGCCAGCAGCCAAGAAACTGTTGCAACTAATGAAAAACTGTTTTTT